The 10 T cell receptor beta chains below come from one sample, sequenced in a study of OX40 agonist ivuxolimab in advanced cancers. This table comes from immunoSEQ multiplex PCR, and its TCRdb copy is limited to in-frame clones, with some not included. Altogether under 70,000 clones are present, 80% to 90% being singletons, with the ten largest covering less than 14%. Sequenced material: CD4+ or CD8+ T cells sorted from blood, taken in a trial of the OX40 agonist ivuxolimab. Every receptor here comes from an adult with an advanced solid tumor such as melanoma, head and neck, liver or kidney cancer.

Remarks on this clone: Within the sample, other DNA sequences also encode this same CDR3. The V call is TRBV7-9, the J call TRBJ2-1; 12 nucleotides align to TRBD2. The V segment lost 5 bases and the J segment 4 bases; nucleotides outside the gene matches: 3. The length of the CDR3 is 15 residues. CDR1 SEHNR and CDR2 FQNEAQ come from the germline V gene (reference sequence). The CDR3 nucleotides read TGTGCCAGCAGCCGGACTAGCGGGGTTTACAATGAGCAGTTCTTC. Its translation is CASSRTSGVYNEQFF.

V and J are TRBV5-1 and TRBJ2-5, with D hard to call. The germline V gene has CDR1 SGHRS and CDR2 YFSETQ. The CDR3 sequence is 13 residues long. The germline V and J ends were trimmed by 0 bases and 1 base, with 4 bases remaining between them. The CDR3 reads CASSLVGQETQYF. The CDR3 DNA reads as TGCGCCAGCAGCTTGGTGGGCCAAGAGACCCAGTACTTC.

This chain joins TRBV7-2 and TRBJ1-6; the match to TRBD1 covers 8 bases. Per germline, CDR1 SGHTA and CDR2 FQGNSA. Trimming took 6 bases from V and 8 from J; bases not matched to a gene: 9. CDR3 length: 15 amino acids. The CDR3 nucleotides read TGTGCCAGCAGATCGGACAGGGCCGGGCATTCACCCCTCCACTTT. Translation gives CASRSDRAGHSPLHF.

This clone is a singleton in its sample. This rearrangement joins TRBV7-2 to TRBJ1-4; a weak D match, TRBD1 (6 bases). CDR1 and CDR2 from the germline V gene are SGHTA and FQGNSA. V was trimmed by 5 bases and J by 10 bases, leaving 17 bases between them. The CDR3 is made up of 14 amino acids. The CDR3 nucleotides are TGTGCCAGCAGCCCCACCTGGACAGAAGGAAAACTGTTTTTT. Protein sequence: CASSPTWTEGKLFF.

V gene TRBV10-2 combines with J gene TRBJ1-1, with a tentative D call TRBD1 (5 bases). The CDR3 sequence is 12 residues long. Germline assignment: CDR1 WSHSY and CDR2 SAAADI. The V gene lost 7 bases and the J gene lost 2 bases, with 8 bases spanning the gap. The CDR3 region is CASKRTNTEAFF. In DNA form, the CDR3 reads TGCGCCAGCAAGAGGACAAACACTGAAGCTTTCTTT.

The chain's CDR3 is CASSLEGGDQPQHF. As DNA, the CDR3 is TGTGCCAGCAGCTTGGAGGGGGGCGATCAGCCCCAGCATTTT. The chain links TRBV5-5 to TRBJ1-5, with TRBD1 as a possible D gene (6 bases). Germline CDR1 is SGHKS and CDR2 is YYEKEE (reference sequence). The CDR3 totals 14 residues. Trimming shortened V by 0 bases and J by 5 bases, and 9 bases separated the two germline ends.

The chain links TRBV5-6 to TRBJ2-3; D ambiguous. Trimming removed 0 bases at V and 2 bases at J, with 4 bases between. Looked up from germline, CDR1 is SGHDT and CDR2 is YYEEEE. The CDR3 covers 13 residues. The CDR3 sequence is CASSLDNTDTQYF. As DNA, the CDR3 is TGTGCCAGCAGCTTGGACAACACAGATACGCAGTATTTT. Using reference TRBV5-6 and TRBJ2-3 for the parts outside the CDR3, the full variable domain is DAGVTQSPTHLIKTRGQQVTLRCSPKSGHDTVSWYQQALGQGPQFIFQYYEEEERQRGNFPDRFSGHQFPNYSSELNVNALLLGDSALYLCASSLDNTDTQYFGPGTRLTVL.

The chain links TRBV18 to TRBJ1-4; D unclear. Deletions cut 6 bases from V and 0 bases from J, with 11 bases between. The germline V gene encodes CDR1 KGHSH and CDR2 LQKENI. The CDR3 loop spans 15 amino acids. In DNA, the CDR3 is TGTGCCAGCTCTCGAAGTCTCGCAACTAATGAAAAACTGTTTTTT. It codes for CASSRSLATNEKLFF. Together with reference TRBV18 and TRBJ1-4, the CDR3 gives the full variable domain: NAGVMQNPRHLVRRRGQEARLRCSPMKGHSHVYWYRQLPEEGLKFMVYLQKENIIDESGMPKERFSAEFPKEGPSILRIQQVVRGDSAAYFCASSRSLATNEKLFFGSGTQLSVL.

The chain carries TRBV9 and TRBJ2-5, with D possibly being TRBD2 (7 bases). V lost 3 bases, J lost 1 base, and 16 bases lay in between. CDR1 and CDR2 (germline): SGDLS, YYNGEE. The CDR3 is made up of 16 amino acids. Here the CDR3 reads CASSGGRGAFQETQYF. CDR3 coding DNA: TGTGCCAGCAGCGGCGGTCGGGGGGCTTTCCAAGAGACCCAGTACTTC. The variable domain in full, completed from reference TRBV9 and TRBJ2-5, reads DSGVTQTPKHLITATGQRVTLRCSPRSGDLSVYWYQQSLDQGLQFLIQYYNGEERAKGNILERFSAQQFPDLHSELNLSSLELGDSALYFCASSGGRGAFQETQYFGPGTRLLVL.

The chain links TRBV29-1 to TRBJ1-5; perhaps TRBD1 as D (5 bases). The CDR3 is 13 residues long. Germline CDR1 reads SQVTM; CDR2 reads ANQGSEA. V lost 5 bases and J lost 3, with 11 bases in between. The CDR3 sequence is CSVIDSSNQPQHF. CDR3 DNA sequence: TGCAGCGTTATTGACAGCTCCAATCAGCCCCAGCATTTT.